This T cell receptor beta chain was found in a study of blood T cell repertoires in COVID-19. As processed by the authors: Nucleated cell counts were estimated from reference gene primer amplification. Libraries were prepared by immunoSEQ multiplex PCR; TCRdb keeps only in-frame clonotypes and omits some of them. Clonal size and the V and J genes are those of that table, whereas D and trimming came from the DNA. Altogether over 85,000 clones are present, around nine tenths being singletons, with the ten largest covering 15%. The CDR3 runs 15 residues. After removal of 6 bases from V and 3 bases from J, the junction contained 7 bases not matched to a gene. Per the germline V gene, CDR1 is KGHSH and CDR2 is LQKENI.

The TCR originated in a human donor in a cohort sampled during active COVID-19. The specimen was peripheral blood. The rearrangement links TRBV18 to TRBJ1-5, with TRBD1 identical over 8 bases. The CDR3 DNA sequence: TGTGCCAGCTCTCCAGGGACAGGCTCCAATCAGCCCCAGCATTTT. It encodes CASSPGTGSNQPQHF.